This T cell receptor beta chain was observed in a study of T cell responses to AZD1222 COVID-19 vaccine. Study conclusions and caveats: AZD1222 recipients seropositive at baseline numbered only 5 to 7.

As concerns this clone: Its specificity is not known.

TCRdb's table, derived via immunoSEQ multiplex PCR, lists solely in-frame clones and lacks some. The sample lists approximately 91,000 clones, 80% to 95% occurring once. The V end lost 4 bases, the J end lost 5 bases, and 14 bases lay between the germline ends. This CDR3 is built from 15 residues. The germline gives CDR1 PRHDT, CDR2 FYEKMQ (reference sequence). The chain couples TRBV13 to TRBJ2-2; TRBD2 might be the D (6 bases). The sequences come from peripheral blood, collected 28 days after the second AZD1222 dose. This sequence originates from an adult who received the AZD1222 COVID-19 vaccine. The CDR3 region is CASSSVTGATGELFF. The DNA of the CDR3 is TGTGCCAGCAGCTCCGTAACGGGAGCAACCGGGGAGCTGTTTTTT. The full variable domain, its missing parts supplied by reference TRBV13 and TRBJ2-2, is AAGVIQSPRHLIKEKRETATLKCYPIPRHDTVYWYQQGPGQDPQFLISFYEKMQSDKGSIPDRFSAQQFSDYHSELNMSSLELGDSALYFCASSSVTGATGELFFGEGSRLTVL.